This T cell receptor beta chain originates from a study of T cells after yellow fever vaccination. TCRdb reprocessed the 5' RACE reads with MiXCR, giving one entry per CDR3 protein. The sample lists some 390,000 distinct CDR3 sequences, roughly a sixth seen once, with 15% to 20% in the top ten. Regarding the study as a whole: A small share of clonotypes appeared in both CD4 and CD8 compartments. Most primary-vaccination clones reappeared after the booster (just under 98% CD4, 85% to 90% CD8). A weaker but faster secondary response was observed, peaking on day 5 versus 15. Abundant bulk-population clonotypes could contaminate the FACS-sorted repertoires.

Germline V gene data show CDR1 as MDHEN and CDR2 as SYDVKM. V shed 5 bases and J shed 5 bases, with 16 bases lying between them. The CDR3 extends over 15 amino acids. This clonotype occurred a few times. Its antigen is as yet unknown. The V and J genes are TRBV28 and TRBJ2-1; D unresolved. This TCR came from a man between 18 and 29 years old who received the YFV17D yellow fever vaccine. Sequencing was performed on PBMCs, taken before the yellow fever booster vaccination. The CDR3 spells CASSPWRSKNNEQFF. In DNA, the CDR3 is TGTGCCAGCAGTCCCTGGCGCTCCAAGAACAATGAGCAGTTCTTC.